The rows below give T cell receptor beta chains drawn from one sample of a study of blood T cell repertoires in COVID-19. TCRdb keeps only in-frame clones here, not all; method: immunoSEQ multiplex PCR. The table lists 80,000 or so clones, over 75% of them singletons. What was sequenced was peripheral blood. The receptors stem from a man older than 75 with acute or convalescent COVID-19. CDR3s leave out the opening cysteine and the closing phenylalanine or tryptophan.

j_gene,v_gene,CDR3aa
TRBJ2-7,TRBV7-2,ASSFAGEIYEQY
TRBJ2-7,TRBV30,AWSGGTTYEQY
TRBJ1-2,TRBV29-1,SVEDRGRGYGYT
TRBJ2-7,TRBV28,ASRSGQGASYEQY
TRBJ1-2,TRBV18,ASSPRPGGQNYGYT
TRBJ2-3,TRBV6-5,ASRPLAGGTDTQY
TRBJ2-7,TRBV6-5,ASRRPGGDEQY
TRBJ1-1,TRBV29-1,SLGDYTEAF
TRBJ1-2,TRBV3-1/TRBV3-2,ASSQGTAYGYT
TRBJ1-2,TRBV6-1,ASSEAQGPSYYGYT
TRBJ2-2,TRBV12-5,ASGLDPTGLGGELF
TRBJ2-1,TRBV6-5,ASSFTGVVSYNEQF
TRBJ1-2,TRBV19,ASSERGRNYGYT
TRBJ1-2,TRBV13,ASSYRVNYGYT
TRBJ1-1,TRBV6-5,ASISGTAQGRAF
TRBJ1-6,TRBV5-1,ASSLGGTGVSYNSPLH
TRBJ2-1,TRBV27,ASSSKDRGRIKGLGSLYEQF
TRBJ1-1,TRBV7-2,ASSLRKGADAEAF
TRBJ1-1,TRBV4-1,ASSQEGPGVGTKAF
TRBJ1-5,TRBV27,ASSSRQGGQPQH
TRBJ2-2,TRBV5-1,ASSLGFSGTGNTGELF
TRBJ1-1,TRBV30,AWGGLKGGTEAF
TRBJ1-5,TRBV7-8,ASRSDRGNQPQH
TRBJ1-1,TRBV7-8,ASSFGDRQGYTEAF
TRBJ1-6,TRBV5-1,ASSPQPDRGWSPLH
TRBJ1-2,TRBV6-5,ASSPTAGLIGYT
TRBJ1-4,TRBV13,ASSLRVNEKLF
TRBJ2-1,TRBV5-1,ASSTDRANEQF
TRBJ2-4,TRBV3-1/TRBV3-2,ASSPGQGRIQY
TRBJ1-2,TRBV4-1,ASSKYEREDGYT